The 18 T cell receptor beta chains presented below share a single source sample, sequenced in a study of T-cell reconstitution after alpha-beta-depleted transplantation in children. During its preparation, the TCRbeta library received unique molecular identifiers. TCRdb passed the PCR reads through MiXCR, listing each CDR3 protein once. The repertoire holds about 490,000 distinct CDR3 sequences, with about 10% as singletons. Source: PBMCs, taken before TCRalphabeta/CD19-depleted stem cell transplant. These receptor sequences come from a child aged 2 to 15 with inherited bone marrow failure, due to receive a stem cell transplant.

This clonotype was seen only a few times. This rearrangement joins TRBV29-1 to TRBJ1-3; D remains unclear. The CDR3 covers 12 residues. Per the germline V gene, CDR1 is SQVTM and CDR2 is ANQGSEA. Trimming took 0 bases from V and 4 from J, leaving 4 bases between them. CDR3 region: CSVEDPGNTIYF. Here the CDR3 DNA reads TGCAGCGTTGAAGATCCCGGAAACACCATATATTTT.

Concerning this clonotype itself: It may be a read error: a sequence one base away is much more abundant. The V call is TRBV10-3, the J call TRBJ2-3, with TRBD2 matching 14 bases. V was pared by 8 bases and J by 6 bases, with 1 base of the junction left unmatched. The CDR3 runs to 13 residues. Germline assignment: CDR1 ENHRY and CDR2 SYGVKD. In DNA form, the CDR3 reads TGTGCCATCCGGACTAGCGGGAGGGATACGCAGTATTTT. Translating it yields CAIRTSGRDTQYF.

This clonotype was seen many times. The chain joins TRBV20-1 to TRBJ2-7; 13 bases line up with TRBD2. The V segment lost 6 bases and the J segment 5 bases; nucleotides outside the gene matches: 4. Germline V gene sequence: CDR1 DFQATT, CDR2 SNEGSKA (reference sequence). This CDR3 spans 13 amino acids. CDR3 loop: CSAKLAGGDEQYF. Written as DNA, the CDR3 is TGCAGTGCAAAACTAGCGGGAGGGGACGAGCAGTACTTC.

This clonotype appeared many times. The CDR3, as DNA: TGTGCCAGCAGTGTCGGGGGAGCAAGTAATCAGCCCCAGCATTTT. Its translation is CASSVGGASNQPQHF. The V call is TRBV6-1, the J call TRBJ1-5; tentatively, D is TRBD1 (5 bases). V lost 4 bases, J lost 4 bases, and 14 bases lay in between. Germline V gives CDR1 MNHNS, CDR2 SASEGT. The CDR3 has 15 amino acids.

At least ten counts were recorded for this clonotype. V is TRBV13 and J is TRBJ2-1, with 9 positions matching TRBD1. With 1 base clipped from V and 6 bases from J, the junction kept 4 bases outside the gene matches. Germline V gives CDR1 PRHDT, CDR2 FYEKMQ (reference sequence). The CDR3 contains 15 residues. DNA of the CDR3: TGTGCCAGCAGCTTAGCCGGGACAGGGATCAATGAGCAGTTCTTC. Its protein product is CASSLAGTGINEQFF.

At least ten counts were recorded for this clonotype. The chain uses TRBV19 and TRBJ2-3; D call uncertain. CDR3 length: 13 amino acids. CDR1 LNHDA and CDR2 SQIVND come from the germline V gene (reference sequence). Trimming pared 3 bases from V and 4 bases from J, leaving 8 bases between. CDR3 DNA sequence: TGTGCCAGTAGTATGGGCTTTCCAGATACGCAGTATTTT. This encodes CASSMGFPDTQYF.

This clonotype was observed a handful of times. V gene TRBV6-2 or TRBV6-3 combines with J gene TRBJ2-1; 8 bases align to TRBD2. The germline gives CDR1 MNHEY, CDR2 SVGEGT. This CDR3 has 15 residues. Trimming at V came to 6 bases and at J to 7 bases, leaving 11 bases not matched to a gene. This CDR3 is CASRFGTSIINEQFF. DNA for the CDR3: TGTGCCAGCAGGTTCGGGACTAGTATTATTAATGAGCAGTTCTTC.

Turning to this clonotype: Just one base apart from a much larger clone, this may be a read error. V usage is TRBV12-3 or TRBV12-4 and J usage is TRBJ1-5; TRBD1 might be the D (5 bases). This CDR3 contains 14 residues. The CDR3 coding sequence is TGTACCAGCAGCTCGGGACTAACTTACCAGCCCCAGCATTTT. Translated, it gives CTSSSGLTYQPQHF.

V gene TRBV20-1 combines with J gene TRBJ2-7, with 12 positions matching TRBD1. The CDR3 is 17 residues long. The germline CDR1 and CDR2 sequences are DFQATT and SNEGSKA (reference sequence). CDR3 residues: CSFREGTGGWLTYEQYF. The CDR3 DNA reads as TGCAGCTTCAGAGAGGGGACAGGGGGCTGGCTAACCTACGAGCAGTACTTC.

This clonotype was counted ten times or more. This chain connects TRBV12-3 or TRBV12-4 to TRBJ2-7; no clear D. The V and J ends lost 6 bases and 2 bases respectively, with 17 bases between them. The CDR3 length is 15 residues. This CDR3 is CASSILRVLPYEQYF. The CDR3, as DNA: TGTGCCAGCAGCATACTCCGAGTTCTGCCCTACGAGCAGTACTTC.

The chain uses TRBV24-1 and TRBJ2-1; D is unclear. Germline-derived CDR1 and CDR2 are KGHDR and SFDVKD. The CDR3 is 12 amino acids. V lost 9 bases and J lost 8, with 13 bases in between. The CDR3 sequence is CATGEGFDEQFF. As DNA, the CDR3 is TGTGCCACCGGGGAAGGGTTCGATGAGCAGTTCTTC.

This clonotype came up a few times. The chain couples TRBV29-1 to TRBJ2-5; TRBD1 agrees at 8 bases. Germline V gene lookup returns CDR1 SQVTM and CDR2 ANQGSEA. CDR3 size: 14 residues. Losses at the gene ends were 6 bases for V and 4 bases for J; bases not matched to a gene: 10. The CDR3 bases are TGCAGCGTGACATCCGGGACAGGCGGAGAGACCCAGTACTTC. Its translation: CSVTSGTGGETQYF.

This clonotype turned up a few times. The CDR3, as DNA: TGTGCCAGCAGTTCGCTCGCCGGGAGGGCCTCCTACAATGAGCAGTTCTTC. This translates into CASSSLAGRASYNEQFF. The chain combines TRBV27 with TRBJ2-1, with 8 bases lining up with TRBD2. The CDR3 is 17 amino acids. The germline V gene encodes CDR1 MNHEY and CDR2 SMNVEV (reference sequence). J gave up 0 bases and V 4 bases, and 8 bases lay outside the gene matches.

This clonotype came up many times. This chain uses TRBV27 with TRBJ2-1, with D perhaps TRBD2 (5 bases). V dropped 1 base and J dropped 9 bases, with 7 bases sitting between them. Germline CDR1 is MNHEY and CDR2 is SMNVEV (reference sequence). The CDR3 runs to 12 residues. CDR3 sequence: CASSLLGGEQFF. In DNA, the CDR3 is TGTGCCAGCAGTTTATTAGGAGGTGAGCAGTTCTTC.

In this sample, this clonotype turned up a few times. The V call is TRBV6-2 or TRBV6-3, the J call TRBJ2-7, with 8 bases lining up with TRBD2. CDR1 is MNHEY, CDR2 SVGEGT, per germline. The CDR3 is made up of 13 amino acids. J gave up 3 bases and V 9 bases, and 7 bases lay outside the gene matches. The CDR3 coding sequence is TGTGCCAGTCACCAGCGGGAGAACTACGAGCAGTACTTC. Translated, it gives CASHQRENYEQYF.

This chain links TRBV11-2 with TRBJ2-3; D remains unclear. The V end lost 1 base, the J end lost 1 base, and 9 bases lay between the germline ends. This CDR3 is 15 amino acids long. Germline V gives CDR1 SGHAT, CDR2 FQNNGV. The CDR3 region is CASSLAPPGTDTQYF. The CDR3 coding sequence is TGTGCCAGCAGCTTAGCCCCCCCGGGCACAGATACGCAGTATTTT. The full variable domain, with the rest looked up from reference TRBV11-2 and TRBJ2-3, is EAGVAQSPRYKIIEKRQSVAFWCNPISGHATLYWYQQILGQGPKLLIQFQNNGVVDDSQLPKDRFSAERLKGVDSTLKIQPAKLEDSAVYLCASSLAPPGTDTQYFGPGTRLTVL.

At least ten counts were recorded for this clonotype. The chain is built from TRBV29-1 and TRBJ2-2, with D perhaps matching TRBD1 or TRBD2 (5 bases each). The germline CDR1 and CDR2 sequences are SQVTM and ANQGSEA. The germline V and J ends were trimmed by 5 bases and 1 base, with 11 bases remaining between them. There are 14 residues in the CDR3. The CDR3 protein is CSVITGRNTGELFF. In DNA, the CDR3 is TGCAGCGTTATAACGGGACGGAACACCGGGGAGCTGTTTTTT.

This clonotype was counted at least ten times. V gene TRBV11-3 combines with J gene TRBJ2-1, with TRBD2 identical over 9 bases. With V trimmed by 2 bases and J by 2 bases, 10 bases remained unmatched. Germline CDR1 reads SGHNT; CDR2 reads YENEEA. The CDR3 is 18 residues long. CDR3 protein: CASSLWLGRGRAYNEQFF. CDR3 bases: TGTGCCAGCAGCTTATGGTTGGGGCGCGGGAGGGCCTACAATGAGCAGTTCTTC.